This TCR beta chain was observed in a study of T-cell memory formation after mild COVID-19. Broader study findings: The SARS-CoV-2 specificity of second-wave clones reaching peak at day 37 remained unverified.

This clonotype was found a few times. Its specificity is unknown. With constant-segment primers, 5'RACE yielded cDNA libraries of TCR alpha and TCR beta that carried sample barcodes and UMIs. Via MiXCR, TCRdb re-called the 5' RACE reads, giving one row per CDR3 protein. The table lists roughly 280,000 distinct CDR3 sequences, about a sixth of them singletons. The CDR3 runs to 13 residues. V lost 5 bases and J lost 9, with 13 bases in between. The source material was PBMCs or a T cell subset sorted from them (not recorded which). The genes are TRBV12-3 or TRBV12-4 and TRBJ2-2; maybe TRBD2 (6 bases). This sequence originates from a man younger than 30 who had mild COVID-19 (a few samples of this study predate the infection). Cell type and time point are not known. The chain's CDR3 is CASSPGLSWELFF. In DNA form, the CDR3 reads TGTGCCAGCAGTCCGGGACTGTCTTGGGAGCTGTTTTTT.